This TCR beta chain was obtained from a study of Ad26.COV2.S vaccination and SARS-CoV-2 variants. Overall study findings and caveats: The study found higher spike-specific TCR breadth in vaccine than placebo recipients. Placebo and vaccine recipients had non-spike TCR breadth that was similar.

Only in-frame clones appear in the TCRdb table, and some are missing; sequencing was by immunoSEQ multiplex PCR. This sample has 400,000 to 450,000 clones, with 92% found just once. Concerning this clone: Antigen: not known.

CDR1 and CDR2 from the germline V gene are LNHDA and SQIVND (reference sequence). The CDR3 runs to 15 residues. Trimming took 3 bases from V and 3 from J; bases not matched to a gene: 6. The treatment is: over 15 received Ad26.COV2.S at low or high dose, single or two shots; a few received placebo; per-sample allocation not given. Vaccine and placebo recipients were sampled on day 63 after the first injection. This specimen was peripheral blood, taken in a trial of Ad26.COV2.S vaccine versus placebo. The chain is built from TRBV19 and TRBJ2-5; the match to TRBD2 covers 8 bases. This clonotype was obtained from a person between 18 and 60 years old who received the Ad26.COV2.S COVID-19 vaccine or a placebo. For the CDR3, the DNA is TGTGCCAGTAGTATTATTTCGGGAGGGAAAGAGACCCAGTACTTC. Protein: CASSIISGGKETQYF.